The source of this T cell receptor beta chain is a study of shared clonotypes between healthy human individuals. The CDR3 is 14 amino acids. Trimming cost V 8 bases and J 3 bases; bases outside gene matches: 10. The study separated CD4+ cells into CD45RA+ naive and CD45RA-negative memory subsets. Sequencing was performed with immunoSEQ multiplex PCR; in TCRdb, only in-frame clones are kept and a portion is missing. The data hold nearly 750,000 clones, with around 77% observed a single time. As to this clone: Its matching antigen is unknown.

Findings of the study overall: Tissues were not sampled, only blood, and their repertoires likely differ.

The source material was memory CD4+ T cells sorted from blood. Subset meaning: CD45RA-negative fraction. This sequence was found in a woman younger than 45 in good health. The J gene is TRBJ2-7, the V gene TRBV23-1; 7 positions agree with TRBD1. TRBV23-1 is flagged as an ORF with uncertain function. The CDR3 coding sequence is TGCGCCAGCTGCCTGGGCCAGGGGGACTACGAGCAGTACTTC. This encodes CASCLGQGDYEQYF.